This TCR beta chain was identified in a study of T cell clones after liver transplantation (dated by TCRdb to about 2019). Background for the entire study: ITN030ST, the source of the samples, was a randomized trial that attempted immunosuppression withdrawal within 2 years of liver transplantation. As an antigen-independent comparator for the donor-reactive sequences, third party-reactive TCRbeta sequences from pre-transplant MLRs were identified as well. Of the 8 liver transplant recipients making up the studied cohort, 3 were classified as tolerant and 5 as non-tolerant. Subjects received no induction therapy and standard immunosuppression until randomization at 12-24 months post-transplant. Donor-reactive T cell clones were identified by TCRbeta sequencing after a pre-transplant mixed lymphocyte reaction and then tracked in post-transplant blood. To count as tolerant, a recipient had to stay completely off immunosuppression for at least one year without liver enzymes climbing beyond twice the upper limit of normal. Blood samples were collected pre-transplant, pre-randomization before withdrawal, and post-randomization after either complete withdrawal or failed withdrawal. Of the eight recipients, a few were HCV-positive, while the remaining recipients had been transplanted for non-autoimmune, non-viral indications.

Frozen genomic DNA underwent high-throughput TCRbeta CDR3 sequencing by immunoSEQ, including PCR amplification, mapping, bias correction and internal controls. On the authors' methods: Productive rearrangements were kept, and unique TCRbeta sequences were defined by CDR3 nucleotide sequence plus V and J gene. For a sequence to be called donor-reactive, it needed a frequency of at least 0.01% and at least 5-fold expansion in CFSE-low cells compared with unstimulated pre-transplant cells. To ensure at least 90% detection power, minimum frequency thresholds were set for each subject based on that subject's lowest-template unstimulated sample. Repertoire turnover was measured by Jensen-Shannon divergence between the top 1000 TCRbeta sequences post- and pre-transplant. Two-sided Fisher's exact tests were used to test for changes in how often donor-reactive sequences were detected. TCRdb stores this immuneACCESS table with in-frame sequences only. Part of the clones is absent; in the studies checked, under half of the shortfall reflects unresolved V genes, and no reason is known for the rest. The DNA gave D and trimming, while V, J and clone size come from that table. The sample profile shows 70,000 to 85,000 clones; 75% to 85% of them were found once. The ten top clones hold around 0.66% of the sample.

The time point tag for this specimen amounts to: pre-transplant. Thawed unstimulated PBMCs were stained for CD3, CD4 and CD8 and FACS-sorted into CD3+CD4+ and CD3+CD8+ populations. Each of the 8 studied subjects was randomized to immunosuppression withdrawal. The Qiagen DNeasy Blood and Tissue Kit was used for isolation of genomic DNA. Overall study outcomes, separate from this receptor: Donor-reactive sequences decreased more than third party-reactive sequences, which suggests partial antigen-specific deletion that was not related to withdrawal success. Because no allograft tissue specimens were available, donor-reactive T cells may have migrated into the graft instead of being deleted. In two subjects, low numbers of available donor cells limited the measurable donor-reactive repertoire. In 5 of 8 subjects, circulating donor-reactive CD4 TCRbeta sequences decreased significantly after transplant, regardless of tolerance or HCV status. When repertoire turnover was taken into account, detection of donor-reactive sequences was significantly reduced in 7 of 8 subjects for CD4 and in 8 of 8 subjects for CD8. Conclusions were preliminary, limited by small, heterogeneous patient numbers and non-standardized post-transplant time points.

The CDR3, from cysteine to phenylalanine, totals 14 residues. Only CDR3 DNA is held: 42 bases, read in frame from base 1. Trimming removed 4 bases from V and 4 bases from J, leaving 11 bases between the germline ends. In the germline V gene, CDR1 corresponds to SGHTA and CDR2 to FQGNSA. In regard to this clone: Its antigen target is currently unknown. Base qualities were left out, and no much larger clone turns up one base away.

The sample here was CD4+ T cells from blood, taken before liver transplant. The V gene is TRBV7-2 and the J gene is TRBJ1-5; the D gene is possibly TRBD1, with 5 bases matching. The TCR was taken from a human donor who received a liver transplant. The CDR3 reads CASSSGTENQPQHF. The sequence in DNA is TGTGCCAGCAGCTCCGGGACGGAGAATCAGCCCCAGCATTTT.